Detailed here is one T cell receptor beta chain. The sample belongs to a study of PD-1 blockade in mismatch repair-deficient tumors. The data were produced by immunoSEQ multiplex PCR, yet TCRdb's version contains in-frame clones alone and is incomplete. The sample carries under 25,000 clones, over 70% recorded once. Germline V lookup: CDR1 SGHRS, CDR2 YFSETQ. V shed 4 bases and J shed 2 bases, with 9 bases lying between them. The CDR3 runs to 13 residues. This specimen was PBMCs, taken 52 weeks after starting pembrolizumab. This receptor was identified in an adult with mismatch repair-deficient cancer. The rearrangement joins TRBV5-1 to TRBJ1-2; unclear D gene. CDR3 DNA sequence: TGCGCCAGCAGCCCTGCAGTGAACTATGGCTACACCTTC. It translates to CASSPAVNYGYTF. Looking up the rest from reference TRBV5-1 and TRBJ1-2 gives the full variable domain: KAGVTQTPRYLIKTRGQQVTLSCSPISGHRSVSWYQQTPGQGLQFLFEYFSETQRNKGNFPGRFSGRQFSNSRSEMNVSTLELGDSALYLCASSPAVNYGYTFGSGTRLTVV.